Following are 5 T cell receptor beta chains from one sample sequenced in a study of read filtering for tumor transcriptome and immune sequencing. This library used about 360 ng RNA and molecular barcoded adaptors spanning alpha/delta and beta/gamma chains. TCRdb reprocessed the reads via MiXCR and lists one record per CDR3 protein. The sample contains roughly 130,000 distinct CDR3 sequences, 10% to 15% of which appear only once. The specimen was a population of CD138-negative cells sorted from bone marrow. These receptors all stem from a donor aged 40 or older with multiple myeloma.

This clonotype was detected ten times or more. The gene calls are TRBV20-1 and TRBJ2-3; 12 bases are a match to TRBD1. Germline V gives CDR1 DFQATT, CDR2 SNEGSKA (reference sequence). CDR3 size: 15 residues. Trimming cost V 3 bases and J 5 bases; bases outside gene matches: 6. CDR3 amino acids: CSASRDRGLEDTQYF. The CDR3 DNA reads TGCAGTGCTAGCCGGGACAGGGGGCTTGAAGATACGCAGTATTTT.

Ten or more counts support this clonotype. This rearrangement joins TRBV18 to TRBJ2-6, with D perhaps matching TRBD1 (6 bases). The CDR3 covers 15 residues. Germline loops: CDR1 KGHSH, CDR2 LQKENI. V lost 3 bases and J 5 bases, leaving 11 bases between the germline ends. The CDR3 spells CASSPTGNRANVLTF. The DNA for the CDR3 is TGTGCCAGCTCACCGACAGGCAACAGGGCCAACGTCCTGACTTTC.

At least ten counts were recorded for this clonotype. CDR3 residues: CSARDLTYGTEAFF. DNA of the CDR3: TGCAGTGCTAGAGATCTCACATATGGGACTGAAGCTTTCTTT. The chain uses TRBV20-1 and TRBJ1-1; D is unresolved. The CDR3 spans 14 residues. Trimming shortened V by 0 bases and J by 5 bases, and 13 bases separated the two germline ends. CDR1 DFQATT and CDR2 SNEGSKA come from the germline V gene (reference sequence).

In this sample, this clonotype turned up a few times. This chain uses TRBV5-4 with TRBJ2-3, with D hard to call. Germline V gives CDR1 SGHNT, CDR2 YYREEE (reference sequence). The CDR3 contains 15 residues. V was cut by 4 bases and J by 0 bases, with 12 bases left in between. DNA of the CDR3: TGTGCCAGCAGCGTGATGATAGCTAGCACAGATACGCAGTATTTT. As protein: CASSVMIASTDTQYF.

This clonotype showed up just a few times. The V and J genes are TRBV20-1 and TRBJ2-5; D might be TRBD2 (6 bases). Germline CDR1 is DFQATT and CDR2 is SNEGSKA (reference sequence). The V gene lost 5 bases and the J gene lost 2 bases, with 18 bases spanning the gap. The CDR3 spans 15 residues. The CDR3 loop reads CSAAGLPGLQETQYF. The CDR3 coding sequence is TGCAGTGCTGCGGGACTCCCCGGCCTACAAGAGACCCAGTACTTC.